This paragraph reports one TCR beta chain. In the source study's methods: Estimates of nucleated cell counts were drawn from the amplification of reference gene primers. The method was immunoSEQ multiplex PCR; TCRdb's version includes in-frame clones alone and lacks a portion of them. V and J calls and clone size are those listed in that table; D and trimming were worked out from the DNA. Of about 150,000 clones in the sample, around 83% were seen once. This sample stems from a study of blood T cell repertoires in COVID-19. Background on the study: The origin of the acute and convalescent COVID-19 samples was the United States, Italy and Spain. PBMCs, B-cell-depleted T cells, or T cells provided the cDNA or gDNA that made up the material.

Germline V gene sequence: CDR1 SGHRS, CDR2 YFSETQ. Trimming left V 8 bases short and J 1 base short, with 15 bases between. The CDR3 runs 14 residues. Source material: peripheral blood. The TCR was taken from a woman aged 65 to 85 who had recovered from COVID-19. J is TRBJ1-1 and V is TRBV5-1; D may be TRBD1 (6 bases). CDR3 sequence reads: CASHLGQPNTEAFF. CDR3 nucleotides: TGCGCCAGTCACTTAGGACAGCCGAACACTGAAGCTTTCTTT. The variable domain in full, with the rest retrieved from reference TRBV5-1 and TRBJ1-1, is KAGVTQTPRYLIKTRGQQVTLSCSPISGHRSVSWYQQTPGQGLQFLFEYFSETQRNKGNFPGRFSGRQFSNSRSEMNVSTLELGDSALYLCASHLGQPNTEAFFGQGTRLTVV.